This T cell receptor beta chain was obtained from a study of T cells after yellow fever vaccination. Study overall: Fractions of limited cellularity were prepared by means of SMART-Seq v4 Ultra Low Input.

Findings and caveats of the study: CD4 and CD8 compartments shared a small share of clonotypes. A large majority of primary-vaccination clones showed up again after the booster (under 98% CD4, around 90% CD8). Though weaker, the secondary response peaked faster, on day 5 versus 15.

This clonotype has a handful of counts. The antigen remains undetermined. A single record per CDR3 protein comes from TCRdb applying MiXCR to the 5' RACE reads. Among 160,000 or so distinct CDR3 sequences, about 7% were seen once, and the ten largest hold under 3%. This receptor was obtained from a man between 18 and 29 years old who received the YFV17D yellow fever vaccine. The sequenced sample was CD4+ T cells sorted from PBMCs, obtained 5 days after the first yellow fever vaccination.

The CDR3 bases are TGTGCCAGCAGTGAAGGTCCAGGGGCCTACGAGCAGTACGTC. It codes for CASSEGPGAYEQYV. This rearrangement joins TRBV2 to TRBJ2-7, with a weak D call TRBD1 (6 bases). V lost 1 base, J lost 2 bases, and 9 bases lay in between. The germline V gene encodes CDR1 SNHLY and CDR2 FYNNEI. The CDR3 totals 14 residues.